The 14 T cell receptor beta chains in this list originate from one sample, sequenced in a study of CD8 T cells in Susac syndrome. A quantity of roughly 0.5 to 1 ug RNA underwent reverse transcription using random hexamers. A single record per CDR3 protein comes from TCRdb applying MiXCR to the immunoSEQ multiplex PCR reads. There are 200,000 to 300,000 distinct CDR3 sequences in the sample; 90% to 96% occur only once, and about 0.1% lies in the top ten. Source material: CD4+ T cells from PBMCs. These receptors came from a human donor with Susac syndrome.

The V and J genes are TRBV12-3 or TRBV12-4 and TRBJ1-5; maybe TRBD1 (5 bases). The CDR3 loop spans 16 amino acids. Trimming cost V 3 bases and J 0 bases, with 12 bases left between them. CDR3 loop: CASSFQGGNSNQPQHF. The CDR3 nucleotides read TGTGCCAGCAGTTTTCAGGGCGGGAATAGCAATCAGCCCCAGCATTTT.

The chain couples TRBV7-9 to TRBJ2-1, with D possibly matching TRBD2 (6 bases). This CDR3 is built from 14 residues. V lost 1 base and J lost 8, with 12 bases in between. Looked up from germline, CDR1 is SEHNR and CDR2 is FQNEAQ (reference sequence). This CDR3 is CASSLVSGSDEQFF. The CDR3 nucleotides are TGTGCCAGCAGCTTAGTTTCCGGGAGTGATGAGCAGTTCTTC.

V usage is TRBV20-1 and J usage is TRBJ2-7; tentatively, D is TRBD1 (5 bases). The CDR3 sequence is 16 residues long. Trimming pared 3 bases from V and 5 bases from J, leaving 23 bases between. The germline gives CDR1 DFQATT, CDR2 SNEGSKA (reference sequence). CDR3 sequence: CSARGPVHSRPHEQYF. Written as DNA, the CDR3 is TGCAGTGCTAGGGGGCCGGTACACTCCCGCCCCCACGAGCAGTACTTC.

The chain combines TRBV30 with TRBJ1-2, with D hard to call. The CDR3 extends over 14 amino acids. Trimming took off 3 bases at V and 3 bases at J, with 14 bases between the two ends. Germline CDR1 GTSNPN, CDR2 SVGIG (reference sequence). CDR3 residues: CAWRSLRADYGYTF. Written as DNA, the CDR3 is TGTGCCTGGAGGAGCCTGAGGGCAGACTATGGCTACACCTTC.

The chain combines TRBV27 with TRBJ2-3; the D is unclear. V lost 7 bases, J lost 1 base, and 15 bases lay in between. CDR1 MNHEY and CDR2 SMNVEV come from the germline V gene (reference sequence). This CDR3 has 15 residues. The CDR3: CASNPGPDGTDTQYF. The CDR3 DNA reads as TGTGCCAGCAACCCCGGCCCCGACGGCACAGATACGCAGTATTTT.

V usage is TRBV1 and J usage is TRBJ2-4. TRBV1 is a recognized pseudogene. This CDR3 spans 16 amino acids. The CDR3 reads CTSSQIGALAKNIQYF. The CDR3 region has the DNA TGCACCAGCAGCCAAATCGGGGCTCTAGCCAAAAACATTCAGTACTTC.

Remarks on this clonotype: At one boundary the junction diverges from the germline segment, which might be a read error. The chain couples TRBV28 to TRBJ2-1, with TRBD2 identical over 7 bases. The CDR3 has 12 residues. The germline V gene encodes CDR1 MDHEN and CDR2 SYDVKM. CDR3 DNA: TGTGCCAGCAGTTCGTGGTTGGGGGGGGGTATCTTC. Translation gives CASSSWLGGGIF. The entire variable domain, with the rest obtained from reference TRBV28 and TRBJ2-1, is as follows: DVKVTQSSRYLVKRTGEKVFLECVQDMDHENMFWYRQDPGLGLRLIYFSYDVKMKEKGDIPEGYSVSREKKERFSLILESASTNQTSMYLCASSSWLGGGIFGPGTRLTVL.

This chain links TRBV30 with TRBJ1-1, with a possible D match to TRBD1 (5 bases). CDR3 length equals 13 residues. Germline lookup yields CDR1 GTSNPN and CDR2 SVGIG (reference sequence). The ends were cut back, 0 bases at V and 5 bases at J, with 10 bases in the middle. The CDR3 DNA reads as TGTGCCTGGAGTGTAGTTCCAGGGACTGAAGCTTTCTTT. This codes for CAWSVVPGTEAFF.

The V and J genes are TRBV6-6 and TRBJ1-5; TRBD1 is a possible D gene (6 bases). V dropped 6 bases and J dropped 4 bases, with 19 bases sitting between them. The length of the CDR3 is 16 residues. Germline loops: CDR1 MNHNY, CDR2 SVGAGI (reference sequence). The CDR3 protein is CASSLKTGTPNQPQHF. CDR3 nucleotide sequence: TGTGCCAGCAGCCTCAAGACCGGGACACCGAATCAGCCCCAGCATTTT.

The chain links TRBV27 to TRBJ1-5; TRBD1 is a possible D gene (5 bases). CDR3 length: 15 residues. The germline gives CDR1 MNHEY, CDR2 SMNVEV (reference sequence). V lost 6 bases, J lost 2 bases, and 14 bases lay in between. The CDR3 DNA is TGTGCCAGCAGCTTAAAACTCAGGGGCAATCAGCCCCAGCATTTT. Protein: CASSLKLRGNQPQHF.

V and J are TRBV20-1 and TRBJ2-2; 13 bases map to TRBD2. The germline gives CDR1 DFQATT, CDR2 SNEGSKA (reference sequence). Trimming removed 6 bases from V and 5 bases from J; junction bases left unmatched: 9. CDR3 length equals 16 residues. CDR3 sequence (DNA): TGCAGTGCCCCCGGACTAGCGGGAGATTCGACCGGGGAGCTGTTTTTT. Encoded protein: CSAPGLAGDSTGELFF.

This rearrangement joins TRBV4-1 to TRBJ1-4, with D perhaps matching TRBD1 (6 bases). V lost 3 bases, J lost 7 bases, and 15 bases lay in between. This CDR3 comprises 15 residues. Germline V gene lookup returns CDR1 MGHRA and CDR2 YSYEKL. CDR3 in amino acids: CASSHSGGPGEKLFF. The CDR3 region has the DNA TGCGCCAGCAGCCATTCCGGGGGGCCGGGTGAAAAACTGTTTTTT.

V gene TRBV20-1 combines with J gene TRBJ2-7; D gene ambiguous. This CDR3 comprises 11 residues. V lost 5 bases and J 5 bases, leaving 10 bases between the germline ends. Germline V gene lookup returns CDR1 DFQATT and CDR2 SNEGSKA (reference sequence). CDR3 in amino acids: CSAHVLDEQYF. In nucleotides, the CDR3 is TGCAGTGCTCATGTACTTGACGAGCAGTACTTC.

The genes are TRBV29-1 and TRBJ2-1; weak D call: TRBD2 (7 bases). The CDR3 runs to 17 residues. V lost 2 bases, J lost 7 bases, and 24 bases lay in between. Germline V CDR1 and CDR2: SQVTM, ANQGSEA. The CDR3 DNA reads TGCAGCGTTGAACTATCTGCAGGGGACTACCTTTTGAATGAGCAGTTCTTC. Protein: CSVELSAGDYLLNEQFF.